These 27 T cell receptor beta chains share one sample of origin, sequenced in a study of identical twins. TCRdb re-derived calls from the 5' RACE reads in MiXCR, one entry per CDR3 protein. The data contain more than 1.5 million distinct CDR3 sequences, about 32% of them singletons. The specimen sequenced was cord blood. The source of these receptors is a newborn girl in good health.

Here the CDR3 reads CASSLETGARTDTQYF. The CDR3 DNA reads as TGTGCCAGCAGCTTAGAGACAGGGGCTCGCACAGATACGCAGTATTTT. The V call is TRBV21-1, the J call TRBJ2-3; the DNA was not compared with TRBD1, the D call given in the table. TRBV21-1 is a documented pseudogene. CDR3 length: 16 residues.

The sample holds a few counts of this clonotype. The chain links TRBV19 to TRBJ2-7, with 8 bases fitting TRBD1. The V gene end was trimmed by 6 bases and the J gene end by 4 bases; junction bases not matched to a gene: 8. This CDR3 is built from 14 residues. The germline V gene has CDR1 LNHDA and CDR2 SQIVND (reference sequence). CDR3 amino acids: CASSTFTGGYEQYF. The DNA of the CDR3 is TGTGCCAGTAGCACGTTCACAGGGGGTTACGAGCAGTACTTC.

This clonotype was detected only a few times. The CDR3 loop reads CATSGGRDTPPNEQFF. CDR3 nucleotides: TGTGCCACCAGCGGGGGCCGGGACACGCCACCCAATGAGCAGTTCTTC. The V and J genes are TRBV15 and TRBJ2-1, with D maybe TRBD1 (6 bases). V lost 5 bases, J lost 6 bases, and 20 bases lay in between. The CDR3 extends over 16 amino acids. Per germline, CDR1 LNHNV and CDR2 YYDKDF (reference sequence).

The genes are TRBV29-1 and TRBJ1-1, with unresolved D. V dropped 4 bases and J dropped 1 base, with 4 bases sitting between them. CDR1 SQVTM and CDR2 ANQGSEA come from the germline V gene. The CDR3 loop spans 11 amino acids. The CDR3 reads CSVAPNTEAFF. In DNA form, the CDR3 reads TGCAGCGTTGCCCCGAACACTGAAGCTTTCTTT.

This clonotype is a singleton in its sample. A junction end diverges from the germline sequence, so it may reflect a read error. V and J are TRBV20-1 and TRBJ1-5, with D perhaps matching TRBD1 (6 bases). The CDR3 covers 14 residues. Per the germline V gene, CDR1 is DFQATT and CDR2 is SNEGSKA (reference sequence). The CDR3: CTARGTRSNQPQHF. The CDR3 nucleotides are TGCACTGCTAGGGGGACACGTAGCAATCAGCCCCAGCATTTT.

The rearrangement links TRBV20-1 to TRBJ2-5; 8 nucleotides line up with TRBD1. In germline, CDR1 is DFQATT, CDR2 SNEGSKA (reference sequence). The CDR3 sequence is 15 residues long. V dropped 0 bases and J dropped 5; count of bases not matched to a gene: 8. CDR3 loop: CSARDPRQGTETQYF. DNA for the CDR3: TGCAGTGCTAGAGATCCGAGACAGGGGACGGAGACCCAGTACTTC.

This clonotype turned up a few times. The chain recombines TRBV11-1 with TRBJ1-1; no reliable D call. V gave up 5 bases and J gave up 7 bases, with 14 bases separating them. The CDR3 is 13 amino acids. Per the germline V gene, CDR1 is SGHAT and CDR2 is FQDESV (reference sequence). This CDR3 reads CASSKDKWGEAFF. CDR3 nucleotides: TGTGCCAGCAGCAAAGACAAGTGGGGTGAAGCTTTCTTT.

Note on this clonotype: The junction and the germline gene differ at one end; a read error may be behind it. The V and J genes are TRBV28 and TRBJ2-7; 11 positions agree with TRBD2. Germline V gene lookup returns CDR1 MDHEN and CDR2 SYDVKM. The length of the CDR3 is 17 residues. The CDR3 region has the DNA TGTGCCAGCAGTTTCCCCCGTAGCGGGAGGGCCTCCCACGAGCAGTACTTC. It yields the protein CASSFPRSGRASHEQYF. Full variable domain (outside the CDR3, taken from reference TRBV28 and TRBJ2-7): DVKVTQSSRYLVKRTGEKVFLECVQDMDHENMFWYRQDPGLGLRLIYFSYDVKMKEKGDIPEGYSVSREKKERFSLILESASTNQTSMYLCASSFPRSGRASHEQYFGPGTRLTVT.

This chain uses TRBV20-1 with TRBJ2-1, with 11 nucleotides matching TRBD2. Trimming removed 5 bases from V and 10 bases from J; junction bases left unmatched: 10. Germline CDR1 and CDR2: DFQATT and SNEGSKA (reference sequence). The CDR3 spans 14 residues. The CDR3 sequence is CSAGTSGSSYEQFF. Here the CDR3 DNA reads TGCAGTGCTGGTACTAGCGGGAGCTCCTACGAGCAGTTCTTC.

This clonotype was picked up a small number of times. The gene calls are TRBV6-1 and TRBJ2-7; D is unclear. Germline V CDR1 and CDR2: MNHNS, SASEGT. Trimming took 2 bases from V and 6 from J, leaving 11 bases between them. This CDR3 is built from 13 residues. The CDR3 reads CASSETSPPEQYF. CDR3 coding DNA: TGTGCCAGCAGTGAAACCTCCCCGCCCGAGCAGTACTTC.

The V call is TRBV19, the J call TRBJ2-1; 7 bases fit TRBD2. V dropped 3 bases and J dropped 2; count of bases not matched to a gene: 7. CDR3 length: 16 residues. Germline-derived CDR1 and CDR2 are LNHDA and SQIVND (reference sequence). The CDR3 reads CASSISSGLAYNEQFF. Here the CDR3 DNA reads TGTGCCAGTAGTATTAGTAGTGGACTAGCCTACAATGAGCAGTTCTTC.

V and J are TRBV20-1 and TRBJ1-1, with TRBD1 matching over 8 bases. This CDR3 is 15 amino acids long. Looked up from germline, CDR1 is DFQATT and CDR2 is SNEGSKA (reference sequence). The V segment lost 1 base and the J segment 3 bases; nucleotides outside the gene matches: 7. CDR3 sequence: CSARAEDRVYTEAFF. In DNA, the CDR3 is TGCAGTGCTAGAGCCGAGGACAGGGTGTACACTGAAGCTTTCTTT.

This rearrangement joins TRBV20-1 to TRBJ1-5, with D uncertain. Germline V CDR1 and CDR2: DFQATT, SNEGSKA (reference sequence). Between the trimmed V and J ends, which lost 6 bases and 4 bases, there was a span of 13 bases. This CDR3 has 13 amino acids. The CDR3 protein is CSAKRLLNQPQHF. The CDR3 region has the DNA TGCAGTGCCAAGAGACTGCTAAATCAGCCCCAGCATTTT.

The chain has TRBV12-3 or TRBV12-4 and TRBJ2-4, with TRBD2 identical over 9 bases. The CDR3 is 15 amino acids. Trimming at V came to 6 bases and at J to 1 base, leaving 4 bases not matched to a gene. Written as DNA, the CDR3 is TGTGCCAGCAGGAAGCGGGAGGCGGCCAAAAACATTCAGTACTTC. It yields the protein CASRKREAAKNIQYF.

The DNA of the CDR3 is TGTGCCAACCCATCGACGGCTGATAGCAATCAGCCCCAGCATTTT. This encodes CANPSTADSNQPQHF. This chain joins TRBV5-5 and TRBJ1-5; D is uncertain. The CDR3 totals 15 residues. The V and J ends lost 9 bases and 0 bases respectively, with 16 bases between them. CDR1 is SGHKS and CDR2 is YYEKEE in the germline V gene (reference sequence).

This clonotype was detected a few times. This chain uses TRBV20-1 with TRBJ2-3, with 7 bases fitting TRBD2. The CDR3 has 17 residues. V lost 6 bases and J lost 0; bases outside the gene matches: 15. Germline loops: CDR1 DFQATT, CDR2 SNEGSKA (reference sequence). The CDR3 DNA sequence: TGCAGTGCCAAAGCCCCTGTACTAGCGACTAGCACAGATACGCAGTATTTT. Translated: CSAKAPVLATSTDTQYF.

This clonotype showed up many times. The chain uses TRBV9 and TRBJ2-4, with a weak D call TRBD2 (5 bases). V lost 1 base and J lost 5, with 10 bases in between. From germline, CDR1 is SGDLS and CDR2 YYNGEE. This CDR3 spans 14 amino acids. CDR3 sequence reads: CASSVPDGENIQYF. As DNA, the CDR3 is TGTGCCAGCAGCGTACCGGACGGGGAAAACATTCAGTACTTC.

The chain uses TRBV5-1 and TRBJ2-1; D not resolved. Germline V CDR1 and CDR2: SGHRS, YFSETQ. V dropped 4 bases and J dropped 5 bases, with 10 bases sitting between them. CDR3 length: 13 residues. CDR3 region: CASSPQVNNEQFF. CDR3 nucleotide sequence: TGCGCCAGCAGCCCCCAGGTAAACAATGAGCAGTTCTTC.

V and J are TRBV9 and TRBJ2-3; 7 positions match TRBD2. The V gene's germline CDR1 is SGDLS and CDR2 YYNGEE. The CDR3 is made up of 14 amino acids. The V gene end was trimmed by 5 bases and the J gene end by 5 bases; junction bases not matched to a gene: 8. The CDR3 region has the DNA TGTGCCAGCAGAACGGGGGGAGCGGAAGATACGCAGTATTTT. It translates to CASRTGGAEDTQYF.

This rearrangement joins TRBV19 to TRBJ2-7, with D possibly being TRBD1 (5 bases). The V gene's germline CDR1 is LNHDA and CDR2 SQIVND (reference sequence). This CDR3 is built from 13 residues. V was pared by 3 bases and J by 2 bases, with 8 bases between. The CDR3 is CASSIAGTYEQYF. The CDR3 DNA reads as TGTGCCAGTAGTATTGCAGGGACCTACGAGCAGTACTTC.

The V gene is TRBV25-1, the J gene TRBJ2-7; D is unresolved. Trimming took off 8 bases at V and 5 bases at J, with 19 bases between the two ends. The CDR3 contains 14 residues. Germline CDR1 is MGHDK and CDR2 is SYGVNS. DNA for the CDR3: TGTGCCAGCCTCGGTCACGGGTGGGATAACGAGCAGTACTTC. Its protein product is CASLGHGWDNEQYF.

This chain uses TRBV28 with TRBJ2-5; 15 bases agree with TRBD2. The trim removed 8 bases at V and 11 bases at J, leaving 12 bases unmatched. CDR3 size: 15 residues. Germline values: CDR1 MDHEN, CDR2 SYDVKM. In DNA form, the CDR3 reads TGTGCCAGCTCACCAGGGACTAGCGGGAGGAATGAGCAGTACTTC. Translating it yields CASSPGTSGRNEQYF.

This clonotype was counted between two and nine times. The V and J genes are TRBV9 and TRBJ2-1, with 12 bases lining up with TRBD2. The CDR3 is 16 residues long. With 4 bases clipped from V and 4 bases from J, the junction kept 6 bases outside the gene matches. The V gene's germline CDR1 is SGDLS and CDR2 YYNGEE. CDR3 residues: CASSRRLAGDYNEQFF. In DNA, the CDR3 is TGTGCCAGCAGCCGCCGACTAGCGGGGGATTACAATGAGCAGTTCTTC.

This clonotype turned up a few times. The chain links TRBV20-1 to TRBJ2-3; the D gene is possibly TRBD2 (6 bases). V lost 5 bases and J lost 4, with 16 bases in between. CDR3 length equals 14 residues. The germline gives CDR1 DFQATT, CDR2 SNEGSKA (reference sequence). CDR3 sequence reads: CSALREFNADTQYF. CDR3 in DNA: TGCAGTGCTCTCCGGGAGTTTAACGCAGATACGCAGTATTTT.

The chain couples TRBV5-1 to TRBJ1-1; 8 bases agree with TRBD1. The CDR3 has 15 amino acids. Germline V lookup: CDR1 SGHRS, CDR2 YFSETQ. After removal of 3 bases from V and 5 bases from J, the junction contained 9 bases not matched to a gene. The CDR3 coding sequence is TGCGCCAGCAGCTCGGGGACAGGCAGGAGGACTGAAGCTTTCTTT. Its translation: CASSSGTGRRTEAFF.

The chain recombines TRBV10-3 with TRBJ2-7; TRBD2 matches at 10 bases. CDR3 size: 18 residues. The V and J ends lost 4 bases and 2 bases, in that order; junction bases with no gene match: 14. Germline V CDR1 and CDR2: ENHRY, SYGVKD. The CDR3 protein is CAISASWLAGATTYEQYF. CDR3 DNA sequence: TGTGCCATCAGTGCCTCATGGCTAGCGGGGGCTACCACCTACGAGCAGTACTTC.

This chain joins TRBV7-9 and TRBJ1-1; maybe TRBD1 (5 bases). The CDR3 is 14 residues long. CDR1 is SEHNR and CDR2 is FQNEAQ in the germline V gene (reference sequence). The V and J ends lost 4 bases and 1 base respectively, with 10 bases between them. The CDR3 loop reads CASSSHDRNTEAFF. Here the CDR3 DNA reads TGTGCCAGCAGCTCGCATGACAGGAACACTGAAGCTTTCTTT.